These 21 T cell receptor beta chains share one sample of origin, sequenced in a study of T cells in women clearing cervical HPV infection. Method: immunoSEQ multiplex PCR; TCRdb's copy keeps in-frame clones and lacks some. This sample's table reports 15,000 to 20,000 clones. The specimen sequenced was blood buffy coat. Every receptor here comes from a woman aged 18 to 75 with a cervical HPV16 infection that either progressed to CIN3+ or cleared (not recorded which).

As for this clone: The read falls 3 residues short of the CDR3 end, and the missing part is taken from the germline J gene. V gene TRBV20-1 combines with J gene TRBJ1-3; D unclear. CDR3 length equals 12 residues. The V end lost 6 bases, the J end lost 4 bases, and 10 bases lay between the germline ends. Germline CDR1 reads DFQATT; CDR2 reads SNEGSKA (reference sequence). The covered CDR3 bases are TGCAGTGCCCGGACTGGGGGAAACACC. Protein product: CSARTGGNT. In full, the CDR3 reads CSARTGGNTIYF.

Judged by frequency, this clone is medium-sized. The read ends 3 residues shy of where the CDR3 ends; the end is completed using the germline J gene. The chain employs TRBV6-4 and TRBJ2-2; a weak D match, TRBD2 (6 bases). With 2 bases removed from V and 1 base from J, the gap between germline ends came to 8 bases. This CDR3 spans 15 amino acids. CDR1 and CDR2 from the germline V gene are MRHNA and SNTAGT. The covered CDR3 bases are TGTGCCAGCAGTGACGAAGCGGGGAACACCGGGGAG. This codes for CASSDEAGNTGE. The CDR3, in full, reads CASSDEAGNTGELFF.

About this clone: The read ends 3 residues shy of where the CDR3 ends; the end is completed using the germline J gene. The chain employs TRBV7-2 and TRBJ1-1; the D gene is possibly TRBD1 (5 bases). CDR1 SGHTA and CDR2 FQGNSA come from the germline V gene. Deletions cut 4 bases from V and 0 bases from J, with 6 bases between. The CDR3 totals 13 residues. The part of the CDR3 DNA that was read is TGTGCCAGCAGCTCGACAGTGAACACTGAA. Its translation: CASSSTVNTE. The whole CDR3 sequence reads CASSSTVNTEAFF.

Details on this clone: The CDR3 goes on 3 residues after the read ends, and that part is filled in from the germline J gene. The rearrangement uses TRBV20-1 and TRBJ1-6; tentative D call: TRBD1 (6 bases). CDR1 and CDR2 from the germline V gene are DFQATT and SNEGSKA (reference sequence). The length of the CDR3 is 18 residues. V lost 0 bases, J lost 7 bases, and 22 bases lay in between. This CDR3 is CSARDFLKTDRLNSPLHF. Incomplete CDR3 DNA: TGCAGTGCTAGAGATTTTCTGAAAACGGACAGATTGAATTCACCC.

In the case of this clone: The read ends 3 residues shy of where the CDR3 ends; the end is completed using the germline J gene. The rearrangement joins TRBV7-3 to TRBJ1-1; unclear D gene. Germline CDR1 reads SGHTA; CDR2 reads FQGTGA. V lost 5 bases, J lost 1 base, and 8 bases lay in between. This CDR3 contains 13 residues. CDR3 DNA (partial): TGTGCCAGCAGCGTTTCATCGAACACTGAA. Protein sequence: CASSVSSNTE. The full CDR3 is CASSVSSNTEAFF.

Regarding this clone: The read stops 3 residues short of the end of the CDR3; the missing end is completed from the germline J gene. This chain connects TRBV10-3 to TRBJ1-1, with D maybe TRBD1 (5 bases). V lost 2 bases, J lost 1 base, and 8 bases lay in between. The CDR3 runs to 14 residues. Per germline, CDR1 ENHRY and CDR2 SYGVKD. The sequenced CDR3 bases are TGTGCCATCAGTGAGCTTGACAGGAACACTGAA. Translated, it gives CAISELDRNTE. The CDR3, in full, reads CAISELDRNTEAFF.

In regard to this clone: The read ends 3 residues before the CDR3 terminus; that terminus is restored from the germline J gene. The V and J genes are TRBV10-2 and TRBJ2-3; TRBD2 is a possible D gene (5 bases). Trimming removed 6 bases at V and 5 bases at J, with 9 bases between. The germline V gene encodes CDR1 WSHSY and CDR2 SAAADI. The CDR3 sequence is 12 residues long. The CDR3 reads CASRVRGDTQYF. The part of the CDR3 DNA that was read is TGCGCCAGCAGGGTCCGGGGAGATACG.

Worth noting for this clone: The CDR3 end is not reached by the read, which stops 3 residues before it; the germline J gene fills it in. V is TRBV20-1 and J is TRBJ2-1; 9 nucleotides match TRBD1. The CDR3 loop spans 12 amino acids. The V and J ends lost 3 bases and 8 bases, in that order; junction bases with no gene match: 2. The germline gives CDR1 DFQATT, CDR2 SNEGSKA (reference sequence). CDR3 DNA (partial): TGCAGTGCTAGGGGACAGGGCTATGAG. It is translated as CSARGQGYE. The whole CDR3 sequence is CSARGQGYEQFF.

On this clone: The read comes to an end 3 residues before the CDR3 does, leaving the germline J gene to fill in the end. The V and J genes are TRBV7-9 and TRBJ2-5, with D perhaps given as TRBD1 or TRBD2 (5 bases each). Germline V CDR1 and CDR2: SEHNR, FQNEAQ (reference sequence). The CDR3 covers 14 residues. V was shortened by 1 base and J by 5 bases, with 11 bases between the two germline ends. The DNA read from the CDR3 is TGTGCCAGCAGCTTAGGAGGGGTCCGGGAGACC. It is translated as CASSLGGVRET. The full-length CDR3 reads as CASSLGGVRETQYF.

Regarding this clone: The CDR3 extends 3 residues past the end of the read, so its final part is completed from the germline J gene. The genes are TRBV19 and TRBJ2-7, with 7 positions matching TRBD2. CDR1 LNHDA and CDR2 SQIVND come from the germline V gene (reference sequence). The CDR3 totals 15 residues. J lost 5 bases, V lost 4 bases, and 11 bases had no gene match. The CDR3 sequence: CASSNVDSRGDEQYF. The sequenced part of the CDR3 DNA is TGTGCCAGTAGTAACGTCGACTCCCGGGGGGACGAG.

For this clone: With the read ending 3 residues before the CDR3 end, the germline J gene is used to fill in that end. This chain joins TRBV20-1 and TRBJ2-5; 8 bases are a match to TRBD2. CDR1 is DFQATT and CDR2 is SNEGSKA in the germline V gene (reference sequence). This CDR3 has 14 amino acids. Trimming at V came to 5 bases and at J to 5 bases, leaving 10 bases not matched to a gene. The part of the CDR3 DNA that was read is TGCAGTGCTTCTAGCGGGCCGTGGGGGGAGACC. It is translated as CSASSGPWGET. The CDR3 in its entirety is CSASSGPWGETQYF.

As regards this clone: The read terminates 3 residues ahead of where the CDR3 ends, so the germline J gene completes it. The gene calls are TRBV18 and TRBJ1-1; D is unclear. Germline V CDR1 and CDR2: KGHSH, LQKENI. CDR3 length: 16 residues. Trimming took 1 base from V and 3 from J, leaving 15 bases between them. The CDR3 is CASSPLLQAEDTEAFF. Incomplete CDR3 DNA: TGTGCCAGCTCACCACTTCTTCAGGCAGAGGACACTGAA. The whole variable domain, remainder taken from reference TRBV18 and TRBJ1-1, is NAGVMQNPRHLVRRRGQEARLRCSPMKGHSHVYWYRQLPEEGLKFMVYLQKENIIDESGMPKERFSAEFPKEGPSILRIQQVVRGDSAAYFCASSPLLQAEDTEAFFGQGTRLTVV.

As concerns this clone: The read terminates 3 residues ahead of where the CDR3 ends, so the germline J gene completes it. The chain links TRBV7-6 to TRBJ2-7, with D possibly matching TRBD1 (5 bases). Trimming left V 5 bases short and J 2 bases short, with 13 bases between. Germline V CDR1 and CDR2: SGHVS, FNYEAQ. The CDR3 length is 14 residues. The CDR3 sequence is CASSVSGQTYEQYF. The sequenced part of the CDR3 DNA is TGTGCCAGCAGCGTTTCAGGGCAGACCTACGAG.

CDR3 bases read: TGCAGTGCTAGAGGGGCGCGGGGTGAA. Amino acid sequence: CSARGARGE. The entire CDR3 sequence reads CSARGARGEAFF. The chain joins TRBV20-1 to TRBJ1-1; no clear D. The read stops 3 residues short of the end of the CDR3; the missing end is completed from the germline J gene. This CDR3 is 12 amino acids long. The V and J ends lost 1 base and 7 bases respectively, with 10 bases between them. The V gene's germline CDR1 is DFQATT and CDR2 SNEGSKA (reference sequence).

Regarding this clone: From the germline J gene comes the end of the CDR3, since the read stops 3 residues before it. The V and J genes are TRBV6-2 or TRBV6-3 and TRBJ2-7; TRBD1 aligns across 9 bases. V lost 6 bases and J lost 4; bases outside the gene matches: 7. This CDR3 is built from 14 residues. The germline V gene has CDR1 MNHEY and CDR2 SVGEGT. This CDR3 is CASRTGTGQYEQYF. Incomplete CDR3 DNA: TGTGCCAGCAGGACCGGGACAGGGCAATACGAG.

As to this clone: With the read ending 3 residues before the CDR3 end, the germline J gene is used to fill in that end. The chain carries TRBV5-1 and TRBJ1-6, with D hard to call. V lost 0 bases and J 6 bases, leaving 7 bases between the germline ends. This CDR3 is built from 14 residues. Per the germline V gene, CDR1 is SGHRS and CDR2 is YFSETQ. Here the CDR3 reads CASSLGQSNSPLHF. The sequenced CDR3 bases are TGCGCCAGCAGCTTGGGACAAAGTAATTCACCC.

Concerning this clone: The CDR3 extends 3 residues past the end of the read, so its final part is completed from the germline J gene. The chain couples TRBV29-1 to TRBJ2-7; 8 bases are a match to TRBD1. J gave up 4 bases and V 6 bases, and 5 bases lay outside the gene matches. The V gene's germline CDR1 is SQVTM and CDR2 ANQGSEA. This CDR3 comprises 12 residues. CDR3 DNA, as far as it was read: TGCAGCGTGTCGGGACAGGCTTACGAG. Its translation is CSVSGQAYE. The complete CDR3 reads CSVSGQAYEQYF.

About this clone itself: Read data end 3 residues before the CDR3 end; the end is taken from the germline J gene. The genes are TRBV7-2 and TRBJ1-4; maybe TRBD1 (5 bases). Germline V gene lookup returns CDR1 SGHTA and CDR2 FQGNSA. CDR3 length equals 14 residues. The CDR3 spells CASSSTLSKGKLFF. CDR3 DNA, as far as it was read: TGTGCCAGCAGCTCCACGTTATCGAAGGGGAAA.

Comment on this clone: The read ends 3 residues shy of where the CDR3 ends; the end is completed using the germline J gene. The chain links TRBV5-1 to TRBJ2-5; D gene ambiguous. Germline V CDR1 and CDR2: SGHRS, YFSETQ. Trimming stripped 3 bases from V and 1 base from J, with 16 bases between. CDR3 length: 16 residues. CDR3 residues: CASSSIPTGLQETQYF. Incomplete CDR3 DNA: TGCGCCAGCAGCTCCATACCAACCGGTCTCCAAGAGACC. The full variable domain, in which reference TRBV5-1 and TRBJ2-5 provide the parts outside the CDR3, is KAGVTQTPRYLIKTRGQQVTLSCSPISGHRSVSWYQQTPGQGLQFLFEYFSETQRNKGNFPGRFSGRQFSNSRSEMNVSTLELGDSALYLCASSSIPTGLQETQYFGPGTRLLVL.

As concerns this clone: The read ends 3 residues early relative to the CDR3; the germline J gene fills the gap. This chain connects TRBV11-2 to TRBJ2-4, with D tentatively TRBD1 (6 bases). Germline values: CDR1 SGHAT, CDR2 FQNNGV. V lost 2 bases and J 7 bases, leaving 6 bases between the germline ends. This CDR3 is 12 amino acids long. The part of the CDR3 DNA that was read is TGTGCCAGCAGCTTAAGGGGGAACATT. Amino acid sequence: CASSLRGNI. The entire CDR3 protein is CASSLRGNIQYF.

The CDR3 bases that were read are TGTGCCAGCAGCTTACAAACTAGCGGAAAAACG. This sequence encodes CASSLQTSGKT. The full CDR3 reads CASSLQTSGKTQYF. The chain uses TRBV7-9 and TRBJ2-3, with 8 bases that match TRBD2. The read halts 3 residues ahead of the CDR3 end, with the missing end drawn from the germline J gene. The V gene's germline CDR1 is SEHNR and CDR2 FQNEAQ (reference sequence). CDR3 length equals 14 residues.